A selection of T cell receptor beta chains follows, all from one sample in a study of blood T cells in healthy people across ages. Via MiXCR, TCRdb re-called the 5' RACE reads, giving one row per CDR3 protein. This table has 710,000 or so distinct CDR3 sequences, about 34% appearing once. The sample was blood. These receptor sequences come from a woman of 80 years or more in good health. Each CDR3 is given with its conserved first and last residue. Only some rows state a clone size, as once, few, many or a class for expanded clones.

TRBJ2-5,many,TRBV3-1,CASSRETGEETQYF
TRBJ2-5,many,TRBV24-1,CATSDLRDGGVQTQYF
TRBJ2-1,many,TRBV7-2,CASSFPGGNEQFF
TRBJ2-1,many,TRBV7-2,CASSLEPTSNEQFF
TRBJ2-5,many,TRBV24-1,CATSDPLGVTQYF
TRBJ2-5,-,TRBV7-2,CASSYQRGGIETQYF
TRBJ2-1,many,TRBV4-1,CASSQEEGGSSYNEQFF
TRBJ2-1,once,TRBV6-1,CASSVDREGEQFF
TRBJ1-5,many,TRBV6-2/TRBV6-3,CASSYYQIGQPQHF
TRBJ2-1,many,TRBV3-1,CASSQRLAGGNEQFF
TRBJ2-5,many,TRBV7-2,CASSPGRDRETQYF
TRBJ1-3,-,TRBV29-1,CSAYGGNAIYF
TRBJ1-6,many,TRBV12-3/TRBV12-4,CASSLRVAGGYNSPLHF
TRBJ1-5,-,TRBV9,CASSVGGKVDQPQHF
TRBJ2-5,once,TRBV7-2,CASSLSVAGQETQYF
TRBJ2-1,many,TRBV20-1,CSAILNQGHNEQFF
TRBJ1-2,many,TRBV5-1,CASSLEATYFDGYTF
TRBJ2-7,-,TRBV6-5,CASKYPYSYEQYF
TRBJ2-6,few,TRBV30,CAWSPGTGVSGANVLTF
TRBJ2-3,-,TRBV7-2,CASSQRRDTDTQYF
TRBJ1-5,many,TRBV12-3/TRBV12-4,CASSIGQVQPQHF
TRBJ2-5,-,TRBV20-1,CSARVGDPRVETQYF
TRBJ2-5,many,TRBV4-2,CASSPQGAGALGYQETQYF
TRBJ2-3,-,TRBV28,CASSLNEGASTDTQYF
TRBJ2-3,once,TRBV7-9,CASSRPFQAVSTDTQYF
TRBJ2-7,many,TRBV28,CASTPAGEDYEQYF
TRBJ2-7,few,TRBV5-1,CASSVTGGGGYNEQYF
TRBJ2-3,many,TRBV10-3,CAISRDITDTQYF
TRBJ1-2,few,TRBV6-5,CASNRRTGDGYTF
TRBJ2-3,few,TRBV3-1,CASSGLSSSTDTQYF
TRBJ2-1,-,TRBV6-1,CATDRVQPLYNEQFF
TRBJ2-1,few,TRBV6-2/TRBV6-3,CASGWAGRLTYNEQFF
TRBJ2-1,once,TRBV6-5,CASSYRLYNEQFF
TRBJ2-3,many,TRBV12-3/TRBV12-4,CASTSSGGADTQYF
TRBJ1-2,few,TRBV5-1,CASTIEGVYGYTF
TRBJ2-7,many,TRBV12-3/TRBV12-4,CASRLGHSGYEQYF
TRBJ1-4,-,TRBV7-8,CASSTQGFTNEKLFF
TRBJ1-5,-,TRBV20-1,CSAVRGSNQPQHF
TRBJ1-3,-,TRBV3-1,CASSPGVGSGNTIYF
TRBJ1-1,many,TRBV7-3,CASSLEGPTEAFF
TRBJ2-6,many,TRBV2,CASRQGTGANVLTF
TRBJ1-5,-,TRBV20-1,CSASQGDNNQPQHF
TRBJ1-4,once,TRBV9,CASSVAGTSDEKLFF
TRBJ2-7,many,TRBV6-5,CASSYHPGGTLLREQYF
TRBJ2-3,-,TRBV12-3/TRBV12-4,CASSLGQGPSADAQYF
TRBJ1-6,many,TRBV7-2,CASSHTGGAGNSPLHF
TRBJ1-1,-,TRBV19,CASSPLSGHPEAFF
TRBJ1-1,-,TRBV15,CATSRDWVGTEAFF
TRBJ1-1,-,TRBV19,CASKPDRKKTEAFF
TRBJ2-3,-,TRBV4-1,CASSQADRVSGHTQYF
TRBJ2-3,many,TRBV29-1,CSVRQLTQWTDTQYF
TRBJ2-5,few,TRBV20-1,CSAVGVRGDEQYF
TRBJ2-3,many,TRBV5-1,CASSWTSGSTDTQYF
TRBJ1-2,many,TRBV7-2,CASITGFGGYTF
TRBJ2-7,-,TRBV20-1,CSARKEGRVYEQYF
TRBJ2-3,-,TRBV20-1,CSARPLAGAWDTQYF
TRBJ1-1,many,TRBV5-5,CASSRGQVMNTEAFF
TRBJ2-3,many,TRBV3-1,CASSPTGGHADTQYF
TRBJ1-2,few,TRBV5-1,CASRLTGTNYGYTF